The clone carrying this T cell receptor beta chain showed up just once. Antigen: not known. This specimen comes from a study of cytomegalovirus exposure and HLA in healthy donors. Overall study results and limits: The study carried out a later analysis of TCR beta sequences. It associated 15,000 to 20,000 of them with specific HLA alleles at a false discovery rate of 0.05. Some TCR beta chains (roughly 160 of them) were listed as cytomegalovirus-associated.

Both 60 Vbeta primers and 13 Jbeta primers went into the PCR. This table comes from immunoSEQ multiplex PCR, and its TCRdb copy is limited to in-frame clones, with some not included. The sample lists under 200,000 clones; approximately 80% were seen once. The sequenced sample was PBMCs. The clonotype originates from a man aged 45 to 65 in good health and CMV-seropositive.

The CDR3 bases are TGTGCCAGCAGCTTACTTTCAGGGGCTTCCTCTCCCCTTTATGGCTACACCTTC. It encodes CASSLLSGASSPLYGYTF. The chain carries TRBV11-2 and TRBJ1-2; tentatively, D is TRBD1 (6 bases). The CDR3 sequence is 18 residues long. Germline V gives CDR1 SGHAT, CDR2 FQNNGV. Trimming removed 2 bases at V and 5 bases at J, with 24 bases between.